This TCR beta chain was recorded in a study of cytomegalovirus exposure and HLA in healthy donors. Points from the study as a whole: Highest at DRB1 and lowest at HLA-C, TCR association rates differed among HLA loci in a later analysis. TCR beta sequences reportedly predicted the HLA-A and HLA-B alleles of most subjects accurately. Most of the TCR beta V segments (in an earlier analysis) were productive either about 87% or about 30% of the time.

About this clone itself: Its antigen is unidentified.

Primers included in the PCR were 60 Vbeta and 13 Jbeta primers. The data were produced by immunoSEQ multiplex PCR, yet TCRdb's version contains in-frame clones alone and is incomplete. Across 85,000 to 90,000 clones, the top ten clones capture 15% to 19% of the sample. There are 13 residues in the CDR3. Germline V gene sequence: CDR1 GTSNPN, CDR2 SVGIG (reference sequence). V lost 3 bases to trimming and J lost 5 bases, with 13 bases between them. The chain links TRBV30 to TRBJ1-2, with D tentatively TRBD1 (6 bases). The sequenced material came from PBMCs. The sequence was collected from a man aged 50-60 years in good health and CMV-seropositive. This CDR3 reads CAWRDSIVYGYTF. The CDR3 bases are TGTGCCTGGAGGGACAGTATTGTTTATGGCTACACCTTC. Filled out from reference TRBV30 and TRBJ1-2, the complete variable domain reads SQTIHQWPATLVQPVGSPLSLECTVEGTSNPNLYWYRQAAGRGLQLLFYSVGIGQISSEVPQNLSASRPQDRQFILSSKKLLLSDSGFYLCAWRDSIVYGYTFGSGTRLTVV.